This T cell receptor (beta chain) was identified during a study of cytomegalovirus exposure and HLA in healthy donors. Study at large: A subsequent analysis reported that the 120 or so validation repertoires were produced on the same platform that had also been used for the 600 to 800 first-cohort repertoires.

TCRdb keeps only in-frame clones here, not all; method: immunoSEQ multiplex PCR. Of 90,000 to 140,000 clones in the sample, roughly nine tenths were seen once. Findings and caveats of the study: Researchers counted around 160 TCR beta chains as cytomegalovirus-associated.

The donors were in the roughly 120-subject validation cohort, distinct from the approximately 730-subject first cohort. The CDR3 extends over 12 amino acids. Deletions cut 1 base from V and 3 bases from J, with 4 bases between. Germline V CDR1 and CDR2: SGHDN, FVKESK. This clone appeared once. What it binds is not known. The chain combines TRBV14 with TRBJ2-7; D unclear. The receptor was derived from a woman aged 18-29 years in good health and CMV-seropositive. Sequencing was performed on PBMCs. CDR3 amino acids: CASSQGRYEQYF. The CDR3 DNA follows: TGTGCCAGCAGCCAAGGTCGCTACGAGCAGTACTTC.